This record covers a single T cell receptor beta chain. Using immunoSEQ multiplex PCR, the repertoire was profiled, and TCRdb retains in-frame clones only, with some absent. The sample shows over 65,000 clones, about nine tenths of them seen only once. The data are from a study of T cell changes during pregnancy in multiple sclerosis. Germline V lookup: CDR1 SGHTA, CDR2 FQGNSA. The V end was cut by 3 bases, the J end by 0 bases, with 11 bases between. CDR3 size: 15 residues. The sample was peripheral blood, taken in the first trimester of pregnancy. The chain carries TRBV7-2 and TRBJ1-1; no firm D call. The TCR originated in a female donor with multiple sclerosis, enrolled in a pregnancy study. CDR3 amino acids: CASSFAGAMNTEAFF. DNA for the CDR3: TGTGCCAGCAGCTTCGCAGGTGCCATGAACACTGAAGCTTTCTTT.